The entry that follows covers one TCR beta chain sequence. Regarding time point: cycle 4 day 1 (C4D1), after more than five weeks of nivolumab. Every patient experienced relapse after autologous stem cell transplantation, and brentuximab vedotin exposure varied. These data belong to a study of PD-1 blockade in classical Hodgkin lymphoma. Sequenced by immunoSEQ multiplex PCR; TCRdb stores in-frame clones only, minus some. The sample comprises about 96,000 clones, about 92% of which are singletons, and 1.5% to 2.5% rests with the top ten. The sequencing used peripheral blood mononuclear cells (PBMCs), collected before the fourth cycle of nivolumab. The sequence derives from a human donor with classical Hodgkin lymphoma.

The CDR3 DNA is TGTGCCAGCAGCAATGGAGGGGGACCTAACGATCAGCCCCAGCATTTT. It codes for CASSNGGGPNDQPQHF. This rearrangement joins TRBV5-5 to TRBJ1-5; maybe TRBD1 (6 bases). The V gene lost 4 bases and the J gene lost 5 bases, with 19 bases spanning the gap. This CDR3 spans 16 amino acids. CDR1 SGHKS and CDR2 YYEKEE come from the germline V gene (reference sequence).